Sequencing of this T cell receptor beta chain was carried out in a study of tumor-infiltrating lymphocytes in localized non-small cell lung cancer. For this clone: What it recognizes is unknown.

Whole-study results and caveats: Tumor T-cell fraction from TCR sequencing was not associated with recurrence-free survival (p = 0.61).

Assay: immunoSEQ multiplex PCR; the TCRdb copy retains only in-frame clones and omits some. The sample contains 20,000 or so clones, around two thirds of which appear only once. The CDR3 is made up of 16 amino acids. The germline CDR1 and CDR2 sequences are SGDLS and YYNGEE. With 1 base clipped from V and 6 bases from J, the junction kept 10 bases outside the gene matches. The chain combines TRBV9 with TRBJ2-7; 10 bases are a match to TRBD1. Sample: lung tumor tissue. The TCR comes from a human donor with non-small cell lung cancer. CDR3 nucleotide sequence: TGTGCCAGCAGCGTACTGGCTTGGGGGACAGGGGTCGAGCAGTACTTC. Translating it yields CASSVLAWGTGVEQYF.